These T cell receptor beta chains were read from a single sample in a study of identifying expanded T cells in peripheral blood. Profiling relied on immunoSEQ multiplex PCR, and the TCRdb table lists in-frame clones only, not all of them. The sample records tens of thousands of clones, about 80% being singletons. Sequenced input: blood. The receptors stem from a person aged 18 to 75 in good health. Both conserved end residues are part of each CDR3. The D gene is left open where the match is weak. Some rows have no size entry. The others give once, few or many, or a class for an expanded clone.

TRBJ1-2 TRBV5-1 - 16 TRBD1 TGCGCCAGCAGCTCCGTAGGACAGGGGGCAATATATGGCTACACCTTC CASSSVGQGAIYGYTF
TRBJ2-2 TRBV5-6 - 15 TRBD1 TGTGCCAGCAGTCCGACAGGGGGCGAAGCCGGGGAGCTGTTTTTT CASSPTGGEAGELFF
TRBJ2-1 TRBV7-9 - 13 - TGTGCCAGCAGCCAGCCCGGAGGTGGTGAGCAGTTCTTC CASSQPGGGEQFF
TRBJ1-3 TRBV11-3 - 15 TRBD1 TGTGCCAGCAGCGGACAGGGGAGTACTGGAAACACCATATATTTT CASSGQGSTGNTIYF
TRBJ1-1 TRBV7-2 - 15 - TGTGCCAGCAGCTCCCTTGGGGGCGCAGAGACTGAAGCTTTCTTT CASSSLGGAETEAFF
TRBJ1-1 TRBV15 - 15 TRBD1 TGTGCCACCAGCAAGCTCTGGGGACAGATCTCAGAAGCTTTCTTT CATSKLWGQISEAFF
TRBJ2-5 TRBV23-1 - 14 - TGCGCCAGCAGTCAACCGCGGGACCAAGAGACCCAGTACTTC CASSQPRDQETQYF
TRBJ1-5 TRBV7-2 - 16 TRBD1 TGTGCCAGCAGTCTGGCTGGGACAGGGGGCCGCCAGCCCCAGCATTTT CASSLAGTGGRQPQHF
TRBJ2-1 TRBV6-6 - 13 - TGTGCCAGCCAGCGGCTACTCTATAATGAGCAGTTCTTC CASQRLLYNEQFF
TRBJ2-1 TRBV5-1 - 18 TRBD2 TGCGCCAGCAGCCCGGAGGGGACTAGCGGGGTGAATTACAATGAGCAGTTCTTC CASSPEGTSGVNYNEQFF
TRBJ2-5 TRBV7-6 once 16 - TGTGCCAGCAGCTTCCGGGCCCTAGGTGAGGGAGAGACCCAGTACTTC CASSFRALGEGETQYF
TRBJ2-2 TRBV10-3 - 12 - TGTGCCATCAGTGGGGCAACAGGGGAGCTGTTTTTT CAISGATGELFF
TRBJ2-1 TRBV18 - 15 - TGTGCCAGCTCACCACAGGCAGTCTCCTACAATGAGCAGTTCTTC CASSPQAVSYNEQFF
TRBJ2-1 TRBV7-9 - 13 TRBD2 TGTGCCAGCAGCTTCGCGGGAGGCAATGAGCAGTTCTTC CASSFAGGNEQFF
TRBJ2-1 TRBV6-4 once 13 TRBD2 TGTGCCAGCAGTGAGGGTAGCGGGGGTGGCCAGTTCTTC CASSEGSGGGQFF
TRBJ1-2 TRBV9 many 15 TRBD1 TGTGCCAGCAGCCTGACAGGGGACTGGGGCTATGGCTACACCTTC CASSLTGDWGYGYTF
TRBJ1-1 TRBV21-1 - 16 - TGTGCCAGCAGCGTACGCCAAAGTCGGGGGAACACTGAAGCTTTCTTT CASSVRQSRGNTEAFF
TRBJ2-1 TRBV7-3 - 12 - TGTGCCAGCAGCTTAACCGGCAATGAGCAGTTCTTC CASSLTGNEQFF
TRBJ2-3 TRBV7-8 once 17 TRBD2 TGTGCCAGCAGCGTGGGACTAGCGGGAGTAGTCGCAGATACGCAGTATTTT CASSVGLAGVVADTQYF
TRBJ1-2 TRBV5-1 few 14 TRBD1 TGCGCCAGCAGCCCGGACAGGGGATTAGGTGGCTACACCTTC CASSPDRGLGGYTF
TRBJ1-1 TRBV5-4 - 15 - TGTGCCAGCAGCTTGGGGCAGGGAGGTTACACTGAAGCTTTCTTT CASSLGQGGYTEAFF
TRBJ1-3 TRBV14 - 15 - TGTGCCAGCAGCCCCCGGTGGGGTAGTGGAAACACCATATATTTT CASSPRWGSGNTIYF
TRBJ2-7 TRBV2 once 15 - TGTGCCAGAGGGACCCAAACCGGGACAAACTACGAGCAGTACTTC CARGTQTGTNYEQYF
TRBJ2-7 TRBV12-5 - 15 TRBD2 TGTGCTAGTGGTATTAGCGGGAGCCCCCAATACGAGCAGTACTTC CASGISGSPQYEQYF
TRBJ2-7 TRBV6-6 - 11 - TGTGCCAGCAGTTACGCGAAGGGGCAGTACTTC CASSYAKGQYF
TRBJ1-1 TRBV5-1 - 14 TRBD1 TGCGCCAGCAGCTTCAGGGGGCAGGGCACTGAAGCTTTCTTT CASSFRGQGTEAFF
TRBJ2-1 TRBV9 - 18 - TGTGCCAGCAGCGTAGGCAGGGTTGTTTGGGGCTCCTACAATGAGCAGTTCTTC CASSVGRVVWGSYNEQFF
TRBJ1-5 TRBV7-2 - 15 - TGTGCCAGCAGCTTAGGGGGGATGAGCAATCAGCCCCAGCATTTT CASSLGGMSNQPQHF
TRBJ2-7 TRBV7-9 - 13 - TGTGCCAGCAGCTTTAGCGGCACCTACGAGCAGTACTTC CASSFSGTYEQYF
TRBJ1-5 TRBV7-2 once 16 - TGTGCCAGCAGCTTATATATCGGGGTCAGGAATCAGCCCCAGCATTTT CASSLYIGVRNQPQHF
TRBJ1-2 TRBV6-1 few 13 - TGTGCCAGCAGTGAACTTGACATGGGGGGCTACACCTTC CASSELDMGGYTF
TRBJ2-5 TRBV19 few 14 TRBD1 TGTGCCAGTAGTATCGGCAGGGGGCGGGAGACCCAGTACTTC CASSIGRGRETQYF
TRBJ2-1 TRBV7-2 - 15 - TGTGCCAGCAGCTTCCGGAGGGCCACCGTCAATGAGCAGTTCTTC CASSFRRATVNEQFF
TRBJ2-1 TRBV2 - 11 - TGTGCCAGCAGCACCCCCTGGGAGCAGTTCTTC CASSTPWEQFF
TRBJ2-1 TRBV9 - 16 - TGTGCCAGCAGCGAATACCCCAGGGACTCCTACAATGAGCAGTTCTTC CASSEYPRDSYNEQFF
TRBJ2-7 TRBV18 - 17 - TGTGCCAGCTCAGCATTCGCCTTGACTGGGAGCTCCTACGAGCAGTACTTC CASSAFALTGSSYEQYF
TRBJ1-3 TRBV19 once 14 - TGTGCCAGTACCGTTAACAGAGCTGGAAACACCATATATTTT CASTVNRAGNTIYF
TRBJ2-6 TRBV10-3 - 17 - TGTGCCATCAGTGAGTCGATCGGGGTCCCTGGGGCCAACGTCCTGACTTTC CAISESIGVPGANVLTF
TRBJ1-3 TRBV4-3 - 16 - TGCGCCAGCAGCCAAGATTCCAGGGCCTCTGGAAACACCATATATTTT CASSQDSRASGNTIYF
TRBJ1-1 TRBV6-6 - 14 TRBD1 TGTGCCAGCAGTTACGGGACAGGGAACACTGAAGCTTTCTTT CASSYGTGNTEAFF
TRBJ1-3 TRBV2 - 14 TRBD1 TGTGCCAGCAGGACAGGGTGGACGGAAAACACCATATATTTT CASRTGWTENTIYF
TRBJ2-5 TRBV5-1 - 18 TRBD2 TGCGCCAGCAGCTCCCAGGGGATAGCGGGGGAGGAAAAAGAGACCCAGTACTTC CASSSQGIAGEEKETQYF
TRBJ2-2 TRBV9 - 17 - TGTGCCAGCAGCGTAGAGTTGGTCGCAGACCGCACCGGGGAGCTGTTTTTT CASSVELVADRTGELFF
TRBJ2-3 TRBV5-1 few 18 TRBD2 TGCGCCAGCAGCTTGGAGCTAGCGGGGGGCCTCCCCACAGATACGCAGTATTTT CASSLELAGGLPTDTQYF
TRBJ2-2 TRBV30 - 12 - TGTGCCTGGAGTATTGGGAACGGGGAGCTGTTTTTT CAWSIGNGELFF
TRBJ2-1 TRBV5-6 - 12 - TGTGCCAGTTCAGGCGTGGGCAATGAGCAGTTCTTC CASSGVGNEQFF
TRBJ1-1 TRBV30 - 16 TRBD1 TGTGCCTGGAGTGCGCTGACAGGGGCCGGGAACACTGAAGCTTTCTTT CAWSALTGAGNTEAFF
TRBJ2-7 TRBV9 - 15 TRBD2 TGTGCCAGCAGCGTAGATCTAGCGGGCTCCTACGAGCAGTACTTC CASSVDLAGSYEQYF
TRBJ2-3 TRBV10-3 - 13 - TGTGCCATCAGTGGTGCCGGTGTAGATACGCAGTATTTT CAISGAGVDTQYF
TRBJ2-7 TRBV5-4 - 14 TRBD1 TGTGCCAGCAGCTGGGGACAGGGACCCTACGAGCAGTACTTC CASSWGQGPYEQYF
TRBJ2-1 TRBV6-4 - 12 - TGTGCCAGCAGTGTCGGGGCCGGGGAGCAGTTCTTC CASSVGAGEQFF
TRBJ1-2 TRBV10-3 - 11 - TGTGCCACGCAGGGGAACGATGGCTACACCTTC CATQGNDGYTF